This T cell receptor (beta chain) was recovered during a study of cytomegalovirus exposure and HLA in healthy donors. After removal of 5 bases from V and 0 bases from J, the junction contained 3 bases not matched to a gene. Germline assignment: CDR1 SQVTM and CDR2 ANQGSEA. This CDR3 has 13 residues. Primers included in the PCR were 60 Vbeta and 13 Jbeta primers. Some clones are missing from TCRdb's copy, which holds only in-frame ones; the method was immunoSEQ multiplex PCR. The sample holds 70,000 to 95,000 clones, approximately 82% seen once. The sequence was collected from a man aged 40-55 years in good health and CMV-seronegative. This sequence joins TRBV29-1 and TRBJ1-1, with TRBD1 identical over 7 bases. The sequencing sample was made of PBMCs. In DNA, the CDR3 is TGCAGCGTTTTGAGGGGGCTGAACACTGAAGCTTTCTTT. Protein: CSVLRGLNTEAFF.